Listed below are T cell receptor beta chains from one sample, sequenced in a study of cytomegalovirus exposure and HLA in healthy donors. Data came from immunoSEQ multiplex PCR; TCRdb stores just in-frame clones and leaves some out. The top ten hold approximately 11% of the sample, which has 65,000 to 70,000 clones, less than 70% seen once. The sample comprised PBMCs. These TCRs come from a woman in her 30s in good health and CMV-seronegative. CDR3s include the opening cysteine and the closing phenylalanine or tryptophan. Fields, in order: clone size, D gene, J gene, V gene, CDR3 DNA, CDR3 protein. A D gene is named only where the DNA matches it firmly. The size field is filled for only some rows; it gives once, few, many or a size class.

- - TRBJ1-1 TRBV6-6 TGTGCCAGCAGTTACTCGATAGCTCGGACTGAAGCTTTCTTT CASSYSIARTEAFF
- - TRBJ2-3 TRBV13 TGTGCCAGCAGCTTATTGTCAGAAAGCACAGATACGCAGTATTTT CASSLLSESTDTQYF
- - TRBJ1-1 TRBV7-8 TGTGCCAGCAACTTGGACAGGAACACTGAAGCTTTCTTT CASNLDRNTEAFF
once TRBD2 TRBJ2-7 TRBV29-1 TGCAGCGTTGGGGGGGGAACCACGTACGAGCAGTACTTC CSVGGGTTYEQYF
- - TRBJ1-6 TRBV10-2 TGCGCCAGCAGTGACCCGGGATCACCCCTCCACTTT CASSDPGSPLHF
- TRBD1 TRBJ1-1 TRBV7-2 TGTGCCAGCAGCTGGAACAGGGGTAAGCCTGAAGCTTTCTTT CASSWNRGKPEAFF
- - TRBJ1-4 TRBV21-1 TGTGCCAGCAGCAAACAGAGGGACAGGGCAACTAATGAAAAACTGTTTTTT CASSKQRDRATNEKLFF
- TRBD2 TRBJ2-3 TRBV6-4 TGTGCCAGCAGTGACAAGGCGGGGGGTGCAGATACGCAGTATTTT CASSDKAGGADTQYF
- TRBD2 TRBJ2-1 TRBV11-3 TGTGCCAGCGGTCTCAGCGGGGACTACAATGAGCAGTTCTTC CASGLSGDYNEQFF
- TRBD1 TRBJ1-3 TRBV28 TGTGCCAGCAGTTTATTAGGGACAGGGTGGCGTACCATATATTTT CASSLLGTGWRTIYF
few - TRBJ1-5 TRBV15 TGTGCCACCAGCAGAGATCGAGCGGTCAATCAGCCCCAGCATTTT CATSRDRAVNQPQHF
- TRBD2 TRBJ2-3 TRBV5-1 TGCGCCAGCAGCCCTCTAGCGGGGGGTCCAGATACGCAGTATTTT CASSPLAGGPDTQYF
- TRBD2 TRBJ2-1 TRBV27 TGTGCCAGCAGTCCAGGACTAGCGGGGGCCTACAATGAGCAGTTCTTC CASSPGLAGAYNEQFF
- TRBD2 TRBJ2-5 TRBV7-3 TGTGCCAGCAGCCCTCCGGGACTAGCGGGACAAGAGACCCAGTACTTC CASSPPGLAGQETQYF
- TRBD1 TRBJ2-7 TRBV13 TGTGCCAGCAGTTACGACAGGGGGTCCTACGAGCAGTACTTC CASSYDRGSYEQYF
- TRBD1 TRBJ1-6 TRBV28 TGTGCCAGCAGTTTATTTGGACAGGGTTATTCACCCCTCCACTTT CASSLFGQGYSPLHF
medium-sized TRBD1 TRBJ2-2 TRBV6-1 TGTGCCAGCAGTGAAGGGACAGGGGACACCGGGGAGCTGTTTTTT CASSEGTGDTGELFF
- - TRBJ1-1 TRBV2 TGTGCCAGCAGTGATCCTCCGGACACAATGAACACTGAAGCTTTCTTT CASSDPPDTMNTEAFF
- - TRBJ1-5 TRBV30 TGTGCCTGGAGTGTGAGCGTATACAATCAGCCCCAGCATTTT CAWSVSVYNQPQHF
- TRBD2 TRBJ2-1 TRBV30 TGTGCCTGGAGTCCCCTAAGTAGCGGGGGGCGAAGTAGCTCCTACAATGAGCAGTTCTTC CAWSPLSSGGRSSSYNEQFF
- TRBD1 TRBJ2-7 TRBV5-1 TGCGCCAGCAGCTTGGGACAGGGGATTAGGGCCTACGAGCAGTACTTC CASSLGQGIRAYEQYF
- - TRBJ1-1 TRBV28 TGTGCCAGCAGACAGACCCCAGTCACTGAAGCTTTCTTT CASRQTPVTEAFF
- TRBD1 TRBJ1-1 TRBV2 TGTGCCAGCAGTACCCAGGGGGACACTGAAGCTTTCTTT CASSTQGDTEAFF
- TRBD1 TRBJ2-6 TRBV5-1 TGCGCCAGCAGCACAGGGGGGATCACTGGGGCCAACGTCCTGACTTTC CASSTGGITGANVLTF
- - TRBJ2-2 TRBV27 TGTGCCAGCAGTTTGTGGGAGGCCGGGGAGCTGTTTTTT CASSLWEAGELFF
- - TRBJ2-5 TRBV29-1 TGCAGCATTGGGAGCTATCAAGAGACCCAGTACTTC CSIGSYQETQYF
- - TRBJ1-4 TRBV6-5 TGTGCCAGCGGGAGTAATAATGAAAAACTGTTTTTT CASGSNNEKLFF
few - TRBJ1-2 TRBV4-3 TGCGCCAGCAGCCAAGACGTCTCAGGGATGCTCTATGGCTACACCTTC CASSQDVSGMLYGYTF
- TRBD1 TRBJ2-5 TRBV7-9 TGTGCCAGCAGCGGGACAGGCCAGGAGACCCAGTACTTC CASSGTGQETQYF
- - TRBJ2-7 TRBV27 TGTGCCAGCAGATCCAGGGGGGAACCACCCTACGAGCAGTACTTC CASRSRGEPPYEQYF
few TRBD1 TRBJ1-5 TRBV30 TGTGCCTGGACGACAGGGGGTAATCAGCCCCAGCATTTT CAWTTGGNQPQHF
- TRBD1 TRBJ2-1 TRBV5-1 TGCGCCAGCAGCCTCGCCGGGACAGGGAATATCCCAGAGCAGTTCTTC CASSLAGTGNIPEQFF
- TRBD1 TRBJ1-5 TRBV7-8 TGTGCCAGCAGCTTAGGTGGACAGGCAAAAGGACCCCAGCATTTT CASSLGGQAKGPQHF
few TRBD2 TRBJ2-2 TRBV29-1 TGCAGCGTTACTAGCGGGGGGAACACCGTGGAGCTGTTTTTT CSVTSGGNTVELFF
- TRBD2 TRBJ2-3 TRBV9 TGTGCCAGCAGCGTATCTAGCGGGATTCGAGATACGCAGTATTTT CASSVSSGIRDTQYF
- TRBD2 TRBJ2-7 TRBV6-5 TGTGCCAGCAATGGACTAGCGGGGGGGCCGAACGAGCAGTACTTC CASNGLAGGPNEQYF
once - TRBJ2-2 TRBV6-5 TGTGCCAGCAGTTCGATAAAGCGTTTCACCGGGGAGCTGTTTTTT CASSSIKRFTGELFF
- TRBD1 TRBJ1-1 TRBV7-2 TGTGCCAGCAGCCGGGACAGGGACCACACTGAAGCTTTCTTT CASSRDRDHTEAFF
- - TRBJ2-1 TRBV5-1 TGCGCCAGCAGTTATGGGACTGGCCTAAAGAATGAGCAGTTCTTC CASSYGTGLKNEQFF
- - TRBJ2-2 TRBV30 TGTGCCTGGATGCAGGGGCGCGGGACCGGGGAGCTGTTTTTT CAWMQGRGTGELFF
- - TRBJ2-3 TRBV6-1 TGTGCCGTCGGGACAACGACAGATACGCAGTATTTT CAVGTTTDTQYF
- - TRBJ2-5 TRBV7-6 TGTGCCAGCAGCTTAGAACGGGAAGAGACCCAGTACTTC CASSLEREETQYF
few TRBD1 TRBJ1-5 TRBV19 TGTGCCAGTGGAGGGACAGGGAATCAGCCCCAGCATTTT CASGGTGNQPQHF
- - TRBJ2-1 TRBV5-4 TGTGCCAGCAGCCCCACCAGGAGGGAGCAGTTCTTC CASSPTRREQFF
- - TRBJ1-5 TRBV4-1 TGCGCCAGCAGCCAAATAATGTCTCAGCCCCAGCATTTT CASSQIMSQPQHF
- - TRBJ1-5 TRBV19 TGTGCCAGTAGCCCGCCGGGGGACTATCAGCCCCAGCATTTT CASSPPGDYQPQHF
- TRBD2 TRBJ2-3 TRBV7-9 TGTGCCAGCAGCCCCAATGGGGGAGCGGGGGTCGGTGATACGCAGTATTTT CASSPNGGAGVGDTQYF
- TRBD1 TRBJ2-1 TRBV7-8 TGTGCCAGCACCCCTCGGACAGGACGGAATGAGCAGTTCTTC CASTPRTGRNEQFF
- - TRBJ1-5 TRBV21-1 TGTGCCAGCAGGCTCAAGGGACGACTAGACAATCAGCCCCAGCATTTT CASRLKGRLDNQPQHF
- TRBD1 TRBJ2-7 TRBV25-1 TGTGCCAGCAGTGACTACCGGGACAGGGGGACGGGGGAGCAGTACTTC CASSDYRDRGTGEQYF
- TRBD1 TRBJ1-4 TRBV2 TGTGCCAGCAGCCGTCGAGGGGGCGCCGAGACTAATGAAAAACTGTTTTTT CASSRRGGAETNEKLFF
- TRBD1 TRBJ1-1 TRBV30 TGTGCCTGGAGGATATCGGTCGACAGGGTAGGGAACACTGAAGCTTTCTTT CAWRISVDRVGNTEAFF
- - TRBJ2-7 TRBV7-2 TGTGCCAGCAGCCAGGGGAGGGGAGGCTACGAGCAGTACTTC CASSQGRGGYEQYF
- - TRBJ2-3 TRBV2 TGTGCCAGCAGTGAAGGGCGGGGACGCACAGATACGCAGTATTTT CASSEGRGRTDTQYF